This TCR beta chain was captured by sequencing in a study of T cells in Graves' hyperthyroidism and ophthalmopathy (dated by TCRdb to between 2018 and 2021). For the study in its entirety: TCR V-J signatures able to tell the groups apart were searched for in a discovery cohort of 90 to 100 patients, of whom fewer than 45 had Graves' ophthalmopathy and under 65 had stable Graves' hyperthyroidism. Whether ophthalmopathy could be predicted prospectively was tested in an independent validation cohort made up of 18 to 20 hyperthyroidism patients plus 17 patients who later progressed to ophthalmopathy. For training and testing, the approximately 97 patients in the discovery cohort were randomly divided in a 7:3 ratio. Following sampling, methimazole starting at 30 mg daily was given to hyperthyroidism patients, and high-dose intravenous methylprednisolone was given to ophthalmopathy patients. The paper describes TCR Vbeta CDR3 sequencing of 130 to 150 peripheral blood samples, made up of 43 ophthalmopathy patients, around 78 hyperthyroidism patients and 17 progressor patients. In addition, the study compared T-cell repertoires in thyroid tissue and in blood from roughly 6 Graves' hyperthyroidism patients. General conclusions and limits of the study: Most expanded thyroid clonotypes (frequency above 0.001) were also detected in blood, a finding suggesting that blood repertoires may reflect thyroid immune responses. No statistical method was used to fix the sample size in advance, and group allocation was not hidden from the investigators. A 13 V-J signature model separated ophthalmopathy from stable hyperthyroidism, with nearly 90% sensitivity and 81% to 82% specificity in cross-validation and 80%/75% in testing. In validation, the model predicted progression to ophthalmopathy with approximately 69% sensitivity and 72% to 85% specificity, a median of 6.5 months before onset.

CDR1 and CDR2 are drawn from the germline V gene (reference sequence): DFQATT, SNEGSKA. V and J are truncated by 3 bases and 2 bases respectively, leaving an intervening sequence of 13 bases. Measured from the cysteine to the phenylalanine, the CDR3 is 14 residues long. The retained sequence is limited to the CDR3, 42 bases, with the frame set at the first base. This clonotype was recorded many times. The antigen this receptor binds is unknown. Qualities for individual bases were not recorded, and no much larger clone is one base off. Exclusion was applied to patients with uncontrolled infections, other autoimmune diseases, pregnancy or lactation. Diagnoses were based on clinical symptoms, serum thyroxine and TRAb, thyroid ultrasound and orbital computed tomography. Total RNA was extracted using Trizol reagent, and RNA quality was assessed on an Agilent 2100 Bioanalyzer. The TCR beta CDR3 regions were amplified from the RNA transcripts. The first round of RT-PCR for the TCR CDR3 was performed with the HTBI primer set and the Qiagen OneStep RT-PCR kit. A second multiplex PCR round built the libraries, followed by size selection and purification. The libraries were sequenced on an Illumina HiSeq2000 using paired-end 100 bp reads. The paper's processing steps were these. SOAPnuke was used to process the raw data, with reads discarded if the reads contained adapters or uncalled bases, had a mean Phred below 15, or lacked an exact constant-primer or identifier match. COPE v1.2.5 was used to merge the high-quality paired reads, and each unique nucleotide sequence was defined as a clonotype. MiTCR v1.1 was used to align the clonotypes against IMGT TRBV, TRBD and TRBJ reference segments. Analysis was restricted to V-J combinations with a frequency above 0.0001, which covered about 99% of repertoires. The TCS score was defined as F50 (clonal expansion) divided by E x V (chaos), with BLOSUM62-based TCRdist calculated between CDR3 peptides within each V-J. Welch's t-statistics and random forest reduced around 510 V-J features to 13, which were used in a naive Bayes classifier (R e1071). The similarity between thyroid and blood repertoires was quantified using the Morisita-Horn index. TCRdb passed the public sequencing reads through fastp at Q25 and MiXCR, retaining productive beta sequences. Rows with a matching CDR3 protein are joined into one entry that keeps the most common DNA and genes. For this entry, the V and J calls and clone size follow TCRdb and not the study's own pipeline. Across this sample there are roughly 500,000 distinct CDR3 sequences, with around 50% seen only once. The ten top clones hold about 43% of the sample.

The chain links TRBV20-1 with TRBJ2-5; matching of 5 bases hints at TRBD2 as the D gene. Sequencing was done on a sample of peripheral blood or thyroid tissue (not recorded which). The sequence was collected from an adult woman with Graves' disease, either hyperthyroidism or ophthalmopathy (not recorded which). The DNA sequence follows: TGCAGTGCTAGCATGTGGCGGAGGCAAGAGACCCAGTACTTC. Translated, this is CSASMWRRQETQYF.